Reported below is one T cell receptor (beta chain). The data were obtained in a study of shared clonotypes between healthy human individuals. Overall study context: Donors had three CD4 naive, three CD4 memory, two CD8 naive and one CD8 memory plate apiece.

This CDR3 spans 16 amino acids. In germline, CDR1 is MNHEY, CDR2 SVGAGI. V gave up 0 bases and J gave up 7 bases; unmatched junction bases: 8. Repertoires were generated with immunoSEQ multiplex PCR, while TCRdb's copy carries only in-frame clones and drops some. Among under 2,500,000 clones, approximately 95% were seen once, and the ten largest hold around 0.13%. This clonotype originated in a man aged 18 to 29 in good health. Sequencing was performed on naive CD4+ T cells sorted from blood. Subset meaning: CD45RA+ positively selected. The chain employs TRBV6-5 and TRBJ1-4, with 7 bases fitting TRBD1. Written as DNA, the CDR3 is TGTGCCAGCAGTTACTCTTTTCTTCAGGGGGGTGAAAAACTGTTTTTT. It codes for CASSYSFLQGGEKLFF.